This entry lists 6 T cell receptor beta chains sequenced from one sample in a study of beta chain features in type 1 diabetes. The authors reverse transcribed all of the isolated RNA, so sequencing captured expressed TCRB transcripts. Clones were sequenced by immunoSEQ multiplex PCR, and TCRdb holds only the in-frame ones, with some missing. Among about 450,000 clones listed, about an eighth were seen once. Material for sequencing was naive CD4+ T cells from blood. The receptors were gathered from a woman aged 18 to 35 in good health.

This clone was observed a handful of times. V is TRBV19 and J is TRBJ2-1; D perhaps matches TRBD2 (5 bases). CDR3 length: 15 amino acids. The V and J ends lost 5 bases and 3 bases respectively, with 14 bases between them. CDR1 and CDR2 from the germline V gene are LNHDA and SQIVND (reference sequence). CDR3 sequence reads: CASSSGLSIYNEQFF. In DNA form, the CDR3 reads TGTGCCAGTAGTTCCGGACTGTCTATCTACAATGAGCAGTTCTTC.

In its sample, this clone was seen a few times. The rearrangement links TRBV7-2 to TRBJ2-5; D is unclear. V was cut by 4 bases and J by 8 bases, with 11 bases left in between. The CDR3 is 12 residues long. From germline, CDR1 is SGHTA and CDR2 FQGNSA. The CDR3 coding sequence is TGTGCCAGCAGCTCCCTAGGACCCACCCAGTACTTC. As protein: CASSSLGPTQYF.

This chain joins TRBV5-1 and TRBJ1-1, with D possibly matching TRBD1 (6 bases). CDR3 size: 16 residues. Germline V lookup: CDR1 SGHRS, CDR2 YFSETQ. V was trimmed by 0 bases and J by 4 bases, leaving 16 bases between them. The CDR3 sequence is CASSLAHTGFGTEAFF. CDR3 DNA: TGCGCCAGCAGCTTGGCCCATACAGGGTTCGGCACTGAAGCTTTCTTT.

There are a few counts of this clone. The V and J genes are TRBV30 and TRBJ1-4; D uncertain. V shed 6 bases and J shed 6 bases, with 11 bases lying between them. CDR3 length: 12 residues. Germline values: CDR1 GTSNPN, CDR2 SVGIG (reference sequence). The CDR3 spells CACDPDDEKLFF. The CDR3 region has the DNA TGTGCCTGCGACCCCGACGATGAAAAACTGTTTTTT.

This clone was observed a single time. The rearrangement joins TRBV7-2 to TRBJ2-7; D is ambiguous. Per germline, CDR1 SGHTA and CDR2 FQGNSA. Trimming removed 8 bases at V and 0 bases at J, with 17 bases between. This CDR3 has 15 amino acids. CDR3 sequence reads: CASGRGGISSYEQYF. In nucleotides, the CDR3 is TGTGCCAGCGGAAGAGGCGGAATCAGCTCCTACGAGCAGTACTTC.

This chain links TRBV7-2 with TRBJ2-3, with 12 bases aligning to TRBD2. The V gene's germline CDR1 is SGHTA and CDR2 FQGNSA. The CDR3 loop spans 15 amino acids. J lost 4 bases, V lost 6 bases, and 5 bases had no gene match. CDR3 coding DNA: TGTGCCAGCAGGGGTAGACTAGCGGGGGCAGATACGCAGTATTTT. Residues: CASRGRLAGADTQYF.